This T cell receptor beta chain comes out of a study of blood T cell repertoires in COVID-19. Study at large: Sites in the United States, Italy and Spain provided acute and convalescent COVID-19 samples. PBMCs, B-cell-depleted T cells, or T cells were the source of the cDNA or gDNA that made up the material.

Original methodology: Nucleated cell counts were estimated from reference gene primer amplification. Profiled with immunoSEQ multiplex PCR; TCRdb holds only in-frame clones, not every one. The V and J calls and clone size are taken from that table; D and trimming were inferred from the DNA. This table has about 270,000 clones, roughly 86% appearing once. Germline V lookup: CDR1 MNHEY, CDR2 SVGAGI. The CDR3 totals 15 residues. Deletions cut 6 bases from V and 6 bases from J, with 19 bases between. This clone has just a few counts. The TCR comes from a man aged 40-49 years with active or convalescent COVID-19. The chain recombines TRBV6-5 with TRBJ2-3; D remains unclear. Sequenced input: peripheral blood. Here the CDR3 DNA reads TGTGCCAGCAGCGACCCCGTAGGCCTCGGGGATACGCAGTATTTT. Its translation is CASSDPVGLGDTQYF.